This TCR beta chain originates from a study of cytomegalovirus exposure and HLA in healthy donors (dated by TCRdb to about 2017). Study-level background: An earlier analysis of about 530 of the donors reported 276 Gb of sequence data and around 100 million unique TCR beta sequences obtained from approximately 180 million T cells. Roughly 320 gigabases of sequencing data and around 85 million unique TCR sequences made up an early release that covered 500 to 700 HLA-typed donors. Of the roughly 400 genotyped donors, 81% fell in the genetic ancestry cluster associated with self-reported Caucasian donors. The study aimed to test whether signatures of past pathogen exposure could be identified by cataloging public T cell receptors. The study used immunosequencing to profile the T cell repertoires of hundreds of subjects and linked those repertoires to cytomegalovirus serostatus. Besides the first cohort of roughly 640 subjects, a separate validation cohort made up of around 120 different subjects was used. To predict cytomegalovirus infection status, the study brought together high-throughput TCR immunosequencing, statistical association of individual TCRs with disease status, and machine learning. In a later analysis, previously published TCR beta repertoires from some 640 donors were re-analyzed and high-resolution HLA genotyping was added so that TCR occurrence patterns could be studied. The later analysis used no new phenotypic data to find candidate immune exposures, relying instead on TCR beta sequences and their occurrence across donors. In an earlier analysis of a few hundred of the donors, high-throughput TCR beta sequencing was used to judge whether each TCR beta V gene segment behaved as functional or pseudogenic. Alongside the repertoire data, information on donor age, sex, ethnicity and CMV serostatus was compiled. A later genetic analysis used genome-wide SNP genotypes for 398 of the 666 donors, treating that subset as a discovery cohort. All discovery cohort repertoires had been generated on a single sequencing platform. HLA typing included class I and class II loci at four-digit resolution. Typing coverage varied by locus: roughly 620-640 donors for A, B, C, DRB1 and DQB1; about 520 for DQA1; around 610 for DPA1; approximately 470 for DPB1. Several DR-DQ haplotypes were handled as single units for association and clustering because linkage in the cohort was strong. Across some 400 genotyped donors of the cohort, an average of roughly 250,000 unique TCR beta nucleotide sequences per donor were sequenced, and about a sixth of those sequences were non-productive. Summary of the overall study and its limitations: According to a later genetic analysis, donors in an Asian-associated ancestry cluster had fewer N-insertions in productive TCRs than the roughly 670-donor mean. The sequencing pipeline was judged likely to have produced a cluster of highly shared sequence variants as a technical artifact. Because counts were too low, roughly 17 rarely observed V segments, including chromosome 9 orphons, were left out of the earlier analysis of 587 of the donors. Immune exposure information for the cohort was limited to CMV serostatus. Because HLA typing was unavailable for some donors at each locus, only the typed subset was used in association tests. In both the original and validation cohorts, the classifier was reported to diagnose cytomegalovirus status with high specificity and sensitivity. Correlated functional status among segregating V segments might be attributable to linkage disequilibrium, but an unknown experimental factor could not be ruled out. Across donors, most TCR sequences were observed very rarely, whereas some public TCRs were present in many individuals. Specific HLA alleles were associated with around 18,000 TCR beta sequences at a false discovery rate of 0.05 in a later analysis. In a later genetic analysis, a missense DCLRE1C variant was associated with V-gene and J-gene trimming of TCR beta chains, and the association was replicated in an independent cohort. In the study, 164 TCR beta chains were listed as associated with cytomegalovirus. A further reported finding was that TCR beta sequences accurately predicted the HLA-A and HLA-B alleles for most subjects in the first cohort. In an earlier analysis of 587 of the donors, most TCR beta V segments appeared in productive rearrangements about 90% or about 30% of the time, broadly matching IMGT annotations. It was suggested by the authors that the approach could potentially be generalized to other disease states and immunological phenotypes. Only TCR beta chains were sequenced in this cohort, and the absence of alpha or paired-chain data limited detectable features. According to a later analysis, parvovirus B19, influenza, CMV and Epstein-Barr virus appeared linked to several top co-occurrence clusters. Sequencing depth was assumed to be roughly uniform across donors in the presence/absence analyses, though that assumption may not hold. Assigning TCR associations to individual alleles was difficult when HLA alleles, especially DR and DQ, strongly co-occurred. According to a later analysis, TCR association rates differed among HLA loci, with DRB1 alleles showing the most associated TCRs and HLA-C alleles showing the fewest. In a later analysis, HLA-associated TCR beta chains were found to be more clonally expanded and to have lower generation probabilities than equally common non-associated chains. In a later analysis, most CMV-associated TCR beta chains were found to appear HLA-restricted, with HLA associations seemingly driven largely by CMV exposure. A few of the identified cytomegalovirus-associated TCR beta chains were confirmed in vitro to be specific for cytomegalovirus antigens. Because the 87-base-pair reads could not distinguish some IMGT-functional V segments, including TRBV6-2 and TRBV6-3, those segments were excluded.

Library method: the immunoSEQ multiplex PCR assay. For the multiplex PCR, a mixture combining 60 forward primers for TCR Vbeta segments and 13 reverse primers for TCR Jbeta segments was used. The CDR3 region of rearranged TCR beta genes was amplified from genomic DNA by a multiplex PCR assay. The amplified TCR beta libraries were sequenced on the Illumina HiSeq System as 87-base-pair reads. The authors processed their data as follows. In a later analysis, approximately 74 million unique TCR beta chains were counted across the roughly 610 repertoires, and approximately 9.9 million of these chains were shared by at least two donors. Raw reads were error-corrected and collapsed into unique sequences by a nearest-neighbor algorithm in which closely related sequences were merged to remove PCR and sequencing errors. To assign V, D and J gene segments, CDR3 sequences were aligned to IMGT reference sequences. For a sequence to be retained, a match of at least six nucleotides to both a V gene segment and a J gene segment was required. A rearrangement was called productive if the CDR3 had no stop codons and remained in frame with V and J, and every other rearrangement was called non-productive. Following IMGT convention, CDR3 was defined as the stretch from the second conserved V-encoded cysteine to the conserved J-encoded phenylalanine. The earlier analysis of 500 to 600 of the donors excluded sequences that lacked an unambiguous match to a single V gene segment. An earlier analysis of 450 to 650 of the donors called V segments functional above 56.7% productive rearrangements and segregating when the between-donor standard deviation exceeded 5%. A statistical classification framework was built to diagnose cytomegalovirus status from the catalog of TCR beta chain sequences. In a later analysis, V and J genes were assigned by comparing TCR nucleotide sequences against IMGT/GENE-DB human TR gene sequences. Using the TCRdist pipeline, a later analysis assigned CDR3 sequences along with most-parsimonious VDJ recombination scenarios. A later analysis defined each TCR beta chain by its CDR3 amino acid sequence plus V-gene family, and excluded reads lacking a unique V-gene family. As a way to deal with suspected cross-contamination and a sequencing artifact, a later analysis dropped over 550 nucleotide sequences that were highly shared and had low generation probability. A later analysis calculated a clonal expansion index for each public chain from normalized within-repertoire ranks of inferred template counts. In a later analysis, generation probabilities were computed with a VDJ recombination model fitted to out-of-frame rearrangements, and the resulting probabilities were checked against IGoR. In a later analysis, hypergeometric tests were used to score TCR-TCR, TCR-HLA and TCR-CMV co-occurrence, with a repertoire-size bias correction applied to TCR pairs. A later analysis estimated false discovery rates by permuting HLA or CMV assignments 20 times. In a later analysis, co-occurring TCRs were grouped using DBSCAN, and TCRdist sequence similarity was added for clustering within HLA-allele-positive subsets. Repertoires with fewer than 30,000 or more than 120,000 public chains, plus five repertoires with anomalous nucleotide sharing, were excluded from co-occurrence clustering. This is the immuneACCESS table as TCRdb keeps it, with only in-frame sequences that have V and J called. A part of the clones is gone; compared with another copy, unresolved V genes explain less than half, and the rest is unexplained. The V and J calls and clone size are taken from that table; D and trimming were inferred from the DNA. A total of 95,000 to 150,000 clones appear in this sample, around three quarters of them only once. Around 13% of the sample comes from the top ten.

At the junction V is shortened by 6 bases and J by 6 bases; bases outside the gene matches: 6. CDR1 and CDR2, looked up from the germline V gene, are ENHRY and SYGVKD. The CDR3 has 14 amino acids, counting the end cysteine and phenylalanine. Left in the record is the CDR3 DNA by itself, 42 bases read in frame from the first base. As concerns this clone: Its antigen is unknown. Base qualities are missing; no much larger clone stands one base away.

The cohort comprised approximately 700 healthy bone marrow donors. All cohort members were sampled while nominally healthy, although unrecorded immune exposures were likely present. The donor tested CMV seropositive and was one of the 289 seropositive cohort members. A peripheral blood sample was collected from each donor, and TCR beta sequencing was performed on peripheral blood mononuclear cells. The Qiagen DNeasy Blood Extraction Kit was used to extract genomic DNA from the blood cell samples. This receptor chain uses TRBV10-3 and TRBJ1-5; 9 nucleotides in the junction match TRBD1. The sample taken for sequencing was PBMCs. The source of this sequence is a woman aged 55-69 years in good health and CMV-seropositive. The CDR3 reads CAIREGTGSQPQHF. The bases read TGTGCCATCAGAGAAGGGACAGGGAGTCAGCCCCAGCATTTT.